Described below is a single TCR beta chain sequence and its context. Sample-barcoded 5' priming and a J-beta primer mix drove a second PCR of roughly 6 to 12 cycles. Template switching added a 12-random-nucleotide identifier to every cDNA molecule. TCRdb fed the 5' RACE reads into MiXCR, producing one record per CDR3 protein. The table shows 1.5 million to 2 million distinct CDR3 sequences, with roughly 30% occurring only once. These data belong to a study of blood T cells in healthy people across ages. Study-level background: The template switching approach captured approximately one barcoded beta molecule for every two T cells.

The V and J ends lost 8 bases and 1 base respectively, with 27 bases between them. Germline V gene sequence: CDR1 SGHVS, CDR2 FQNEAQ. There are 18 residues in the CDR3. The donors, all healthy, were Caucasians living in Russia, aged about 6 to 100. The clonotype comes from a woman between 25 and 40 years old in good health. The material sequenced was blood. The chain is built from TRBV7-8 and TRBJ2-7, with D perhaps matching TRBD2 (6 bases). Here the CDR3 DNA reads TGTGCCAGCCTCCCCTCCCAGCTCCCAGGGACTCATTCCTACGAGCAGTACTTC. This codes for CASLPSQLPGTHSYEQYF.